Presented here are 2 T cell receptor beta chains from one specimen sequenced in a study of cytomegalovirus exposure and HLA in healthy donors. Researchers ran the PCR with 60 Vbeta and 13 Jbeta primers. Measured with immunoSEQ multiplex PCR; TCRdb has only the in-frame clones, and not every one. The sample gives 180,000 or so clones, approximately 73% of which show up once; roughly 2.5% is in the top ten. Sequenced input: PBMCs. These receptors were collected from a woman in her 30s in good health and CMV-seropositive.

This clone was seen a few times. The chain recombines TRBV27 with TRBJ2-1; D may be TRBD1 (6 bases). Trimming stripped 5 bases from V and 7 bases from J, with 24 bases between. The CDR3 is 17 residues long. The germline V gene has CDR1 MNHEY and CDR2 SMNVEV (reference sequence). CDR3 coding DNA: TGTGCCAGCAGTCCTATTAGAGGTCCAGGGGTACAAAATGAGCAGTTCTTC. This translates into CASSPIRGPGVQNEQFF.

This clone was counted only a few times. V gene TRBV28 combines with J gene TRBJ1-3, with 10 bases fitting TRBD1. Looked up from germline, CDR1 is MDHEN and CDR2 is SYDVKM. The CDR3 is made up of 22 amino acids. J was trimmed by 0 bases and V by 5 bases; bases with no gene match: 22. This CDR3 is CASSPRYPVRDRGPNSGNTIYF. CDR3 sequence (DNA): TGTGCCAGCAGTCCTAGATACCCCGTCCGGGACAGGGGTCCCAACTCTGGAAACACCATATATTTT. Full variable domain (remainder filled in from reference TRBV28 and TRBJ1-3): DVKVTQSSRYLVKRTGEKVFLECVQDMDHENMFWYRQDPGLGLRLIYFSYDVKMKEKGDIPEGYSVSREKKERFSLILESASTNQTSMYLCASSPRYPVRDRGPNSGNTIYFGEGSWLTVV.